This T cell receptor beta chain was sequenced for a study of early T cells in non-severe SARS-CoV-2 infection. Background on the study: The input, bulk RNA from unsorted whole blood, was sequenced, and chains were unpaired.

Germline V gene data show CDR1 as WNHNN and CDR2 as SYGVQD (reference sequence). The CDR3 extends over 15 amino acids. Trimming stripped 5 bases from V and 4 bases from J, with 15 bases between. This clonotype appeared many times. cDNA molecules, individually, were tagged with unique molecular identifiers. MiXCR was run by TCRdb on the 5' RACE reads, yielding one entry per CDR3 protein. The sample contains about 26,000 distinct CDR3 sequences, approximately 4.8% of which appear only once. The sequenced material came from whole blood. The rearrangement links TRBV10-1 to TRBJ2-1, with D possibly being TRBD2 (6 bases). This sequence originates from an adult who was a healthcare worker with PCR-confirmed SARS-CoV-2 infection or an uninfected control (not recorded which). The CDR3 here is CASSPRSGGYNEQFF. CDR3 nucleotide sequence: TGCGCCAGCAGTCCACGTAGCGGTGGGTACAATGAGCAGTTCTTC.